The clone carrying this TCR beta chain was recorded many times. Its antigen is not identified. Quantitative 5'-RACE with molecular barcodes generated TCR beta libraries. TCRdb used MiXCR to reprocess the 5' RACE reads, holding one entry per CDR3 protein. This table has 500,000 or so distinct CDR3 sequences, approximately 5.3% appearing once. Deletions cut 5 bases from V and 0 bases from J, with 13 bases between. The CDR3 is 15 amino acids. CDR1 is SGHVS and CDR2 is FQNEAQ in the germline V gene. The sample comes from a study of CD8 T cells in ankylosing spondylitis. Study findings and constraints: Before this, some motif variants had been reported in reactive arthritis synovial fluid and blood. Characteristic, it appeared, of ankylosing spondylitis blood was a TCR beta motif of several highly homologous variants. Matched ankylosing spondylitis synovial fluid reportedly contained a significantly enriched population of disease-linked clones.

The receptor was derived from a male donor with ankylosing spondylitis. The chain carries TRBV7-8 and TRBJ1-1; D is possibly TRBD1 (6 bases). Sequences were obtained from blood, either unsorted or a sorted T cell fraction (not recorded which). CDR3 residues: CASSPPGAMNTEAFF. The CDR3, as DNA: TGTGCCAGCAGCCCCCCAGGGGCCATGAACACTGAAGCTTTCTTT.